This T cell receptor beta chain was recorded in a study of blood T cell repertoires in COVID-19. About the study: From T cells, B-cell-depleted T cells, or PBMCs came the material, which was cDNA or gDNA.

Original data processing: Amplified reference gene primers provided the basis for estimating nucleated cell counts. Here immunoSEQ multiplex PCR was the method, and the copy in TCRdb shows in-frame clones only, minus some. Clone size and V and J calls were adopted from that table, with D and trimming inferred from the DNA. The table records approximately 88,000 clones, just under 80% of them present only once. Trimming removed 2 bases from V and 4 bases from J; junction bases left unmatched: 5. Germline values: CDR1 SGHTA, CDR2 FQGNSA. The CDR3 spans 15 residues. While infection was still active, Seattle patients were enrolled and then followed longitudinally.

The sample was peripheral blood. The chain employs TRBV7-2 and TRBJ2-1, with 7 bases identical to TRBD1. The TCR comes from a man in his 70s with COVID-19, enrolled during active disease. CDR3 loop: CASSLPGQKYNEQFF. The CDR3 DNA follows: TGTGCCAGCAGCTTACCGGGACAGAAATACAATGAGCAGTTCTTC. The full variable domain, with the rest looked up from reference TRBV7-2 and TRBJ2-1, is GAGVSQSPSNKVTEKGKDVELRCDPISGHTALYWYRQSLGQGLEFLIYFQGNSAPDKSGLPSDRFSAERTGGSVSTLTIQRTQQEDSAVYLCASSLPGQKYNEQFFGPGTRLTVL.